The 23 T cell receptor beta chains given below trace back to one sample, sequenced in a study of early T cells in non-severe SARS-CoV-2 infection. One entry per CDR3 protein, called by TCRdb with MiXCR from the 5' RACE reads. The sample lists about 43,000 distinct CDR3 sequences; approximately 10% were seen once. Sequencing was performed on whole blood. The receptors here all came from an adult who was a healthcare worker with PCR-confirmed SARS-CoV-2 infection or an uninfected control (not recorded which).

The sample holds many counts of this clonotype. The rearrangement uses TRBV5-1 and TRBJ2-5, with no clear D. The CDR3 is 11 residues long. Germline V CDR1 and CDR2: SGHRS, YFSETQ. The DNA for the CDR3 is TGCGCTTCAAACGAGAGAGAGACCCAGTACTTC. Protein: CASNERETQYF.

This clonotype was recorded many times. J is TRBJ2-7 and V is TRBV14; 9 nucleotides match TRBD1. CDR3 length: 15 residues. V lost 0 bases to trimming and J lost 5 bases; unmatched junction nucleotides: 5. Germline CDR1 is SGHDN and CDR2 is FVKESK. The CDR3 DNA reads as TGTGCCAGCAGCCAAGATCTGGACAGGGGTGACGAGCAGTACTTC. This sequence encodes CASSQDLDRGDEQYF.

This clonotype has just a few counts. This sequence joins TRBV9 and TRBJ2-1, with 9 nucleotides matching TRBD2. Germline loops: CDR1 SGDLS, CDR2 YYNGEE. Trimming removed 5 bases from V and 0 bases from J; junction bases left unmatched: 6. The CDR3 contains 16 residues. The CDR3 nucleotides are TGTGCCAGCAGTTTTCGTAGCGGGAGCTCCTACAATGAGCAGTTCTTC. Protein product: CASSFRSGSSYNEQFF. The full variable domain, with the rest looked up from reference TRBV9 and TRBJ2-1, is DSGVTQTPKHLITATGQRVTLRCSPRSGDLSVYWYQQSLDQGLQFLIQYYNGEERAKGNILERFSAQQFPDLHSELNLSSLELGDSALYFCASSFRSGSSYNEQFFGPGTRLTVL.

The chain joins TRBV29-1 to TRBJ2-5; 9 bases line up with TRBD1. The V segment lost 6 bases and the J segment 4 bases; nucleotides outside the gene matches: 6. The germline CDR1 and CDR2 sequences are SQVTM and ANQGSEA. The CDR3 is 13 residues long. This CDR3 is CSVDRGNGETQYF. In DNA form, the CDR3 reads TGCAGCGTGGACAGGGGTAACGGAGAGACCCAGTACTTC.

This clonotype appeared many times. The chain is built from TRBV29-1 and TRBJ1-2, with 8 bases identical to TRBD1. This CDR3 contains 14 residues. The ends lost 1 base at V and 3 bases at J; junction bases unmatched: 4. Germline V CDR1 and CDR2: SQVTM, ANQGSEA. As DNA, the CDR3 is TGCAGCGTTGAAGTTTACAGGGGGGACTATGGCTACACCTTC. This encodes CSVEVYRGDYGYTF.

The sample holds a few counts of this clonotype. CDR3 region: CSVGFDSEQYF. The CDR3, as DNA: TGCAGCGTTGGATTTGACAGCGAGCAGTACTTC. V usage is TRBV29-1 and J usage is TRBJ2-7; tentative D call: TRBD1 (5 bases). The CDR3 contains 11 residues. The germline V gene has CDR1 SQVTM and CDR2 ANQGSEA. Trimming took off 4 bases at V and 6 bases at J, with 10 bases between the two ends.

At least ten counts were recorded for this clonotype. The chain recombines TRBV20-1 with TRBJ2-2; 7 bases are shared with TRBD1. The CDR3 runs to 16 residues. Germline-derived CDR1 and CDR2 are DFQATT and SNEGSKA (reference sequence). Losses at the gene ends were 0 bases for V and 4 bases for J; bases not matched to a gene: 8. This chain's CDR3 is CSARDGIRQGTGELFF. The CDR3 bases are TGCAGTGCTAGAGATGGGATCAGACAGGGCACCGGGGAGCTGTTTTTT.

This clonotype appeared many times. This chain connects TRBV11-3 to TRBJ1-1; D not resolved. V was clipped by 0 bases and J by 10 bases, with 12 bases between them. Germline loops: CDR1 SGHNT, CDR2 YENEEA. The length of the CDR3 is 13 residues. DNA for the CDR3: TGTGCCAGCAGCTTAGATGGAACCCGGGGAGCTTTCTTT. Its protein is CASSLDGTRGAFF.

This clonotype was counted many times. The chain links TRBV28 to TRBJ1-2; no clear D. Germline-derived CDR1 and CDR2 are MDHEN and SYDVKM. The CDR3 is 14 residues long. V lost 3 bases and J lost 0, with 8 bases in between. The CDR3 protein is CASSLGSANYGYTF. The DNA for the CDR3 is TGTGCCAGCAGTTTGGGGTCCGCTAACTATGGCTACACCTTC.

The table lists this clonotype with a few counts. This chain joins TRBV3-1 and TRBJ2-7; D is perhaps TRBD2 (6 bases). The V end lost 3 bases, the J end lost 4 bases, and 16 bases lay between the germline ends. The CDR3 sequence is 15 residues long. Germline V gene data show CDR1 as LGHDT and CDR2 as YNNKEL (reference sequence). The CDR3 sequence: CASSQVPTEGYEQYF. In DNA, the CDR3 is TGTGCCAGCAGCCAGGTGCCCACGGAGGGATACGAGCAGTACTTC.

This clonotype was detected ten times or more. This chain links TRBV5-1 with TRBJ2-7; tentative D call: TRBD1 (6 bases). V dropped 0 bases and J dropped 3 bases, with 13 bases sitting between them. The CDR3 has 15 residues. The germline V gene encodes CDR1 SGHRS and CDR2 YFSETQ. The CDR3 region has the DNA TGCGCCAGCAGCTTGGAGCCAGGGGTGCGCTACGAGCAGTACTTC. This encodes CASSLEPGVRYEQYF.

This clonotype was picked up a small number of times. The CDR3 DNA sequence: TGTGCCAGCAGTTTCGGCTTCTCGGACTATGGCTACACCTTC. Amino acids: CASSFGFSDYGYTF. This chain joins TRBV28 and TRBJ1-2; unclear D gene. CDR3 length: 14 amino acids. Germline CDR1 is MDHEN and CDR2 is SYDVKM. V was pared by 3 bases and J by 3 bases, with 11 bases between.

The chain employs TRBV12-3 or TRBV12-4 and TRBJ2-3, with D uncertain. The CDR3 has 14 residues. V lost 6 bases to trimming and J lost 2 bases, with 12 bases between them. CDR3 loop: CASSRGLYTDTQYF. The CDR3 DNA follows: TGTGCCAGCAGCCGTGGTCTTTACACAGATACGCAGTATTTT.

This clonotype rates as medium-sized. The chain uses TRBV7-9 and TRBJ1-4; D might be TRBD1 (5 bases). The CDR3 covers 14 residues. The V end lost 6 bases, the J end lost 6 bases, and 14 bases lay between the germline ends. Germline V lookup: CDR1 SEHNR, CDR2 FQNEAQ (reference sequence). DNA for the CDR3: TGTGCCAGCAGGCGCCGGGGCGTTGATGAAAAACTGTTTTTT. Translation: CASRRRGVDEKLFF. The full variable domain, with the rest looked up from reference TRBV7-9 and TRBJ1-4, is DTGVSQNPRHKITKRGQNVTFRCDPISEHNRLYWYRQTLGQGPEFLTYFQNEAQLEKSRLLSDRFSAERPKGSFSTLEIQRTEQGDSAMYLCASRRRGVDEKLFFGSGTQLSVL.

This clonotype appeared a few times. The rearrangement uses TRBV5-8 and TRBJ1-2, with TRBD1 as a possible D gene (5 bases). The ends were cut back, 0 bases at V and 7 bases at J, with 7 bases in the middle. The CDR3 consists of 12 residues. Germline values: CDR1 SGHTS, CDR2 YDEGEE. The CDR3 is CASSLVGAGYTF. The CDR3 bases are TGTGCCAGCAGCTTGGTAGGGGCTGGCTACACCTTC.

The sample holds many counts of this clonotype. This sequence joins TRBV5-4 and TRBJ1-5, with D uncertain. Germline CDR1 SGHNT, CDR2 YYREEE (reference sequence). The CDR3 covers 14 residues. V was cut by 3 bases and J by 4 bases, with 11 bases left in between. CDR3 sequence (DNA): TGTGCCAGCAGCTCGGACCGAGGGAATCAGCCCCAGCATTTT. As protein: CASSSDRGNQPQHF.

This clonotype appeared many times. DNA of the CDR3: TGTGCCAGCAGACGAGGACAGGGAGGGAATACGCAGTATTTT. The encoded protein is CASRRGQGGNTQYF. The rearrangement joins TRBV6-5 to TRBJ2-3; D may be TRBD1 (8 bases). The germline V and J ends were trimmed by 6 bases and 7 bases, with 17 bases remaining between them. Germline lookup yields CDR1 MNHEY and CDR2 SVGAGI. The CDR3 consists of 14 residues.

This clonotype was seen many times. The V gene is TRBV12-5, the J gene TRBJ2-5, with a tentative D call TRBD1 (5 bases). CDR3 length: 14 amino acids. Germline assignment: CDR1 LGHNT and CDR2 FRNRAP. Trimming cost V 3 bases and J 2 bases, with 10 bases left between them. The CDR3 here is CASGLGHLQETQYF. CDR3 DNA: TGTGCTAGTGGTTTAGGACATCTTCAAGAGACCCAGTACTTC.

This clonotype was observed a few times. One end of the junction varies from germline; a read error may be responsible. This chain links TRBV7-2 with TRBJ2-7, with D hard to call. CDR1 is SGHTA, CDR2 FQGNSA, per germline. This CDR3 spans 12 amino acids. In DNA form, the CDR3 reads TGTGCCAGCAGCTTAAATCGAAACCTATGGGACTTC. This translates into CASSLNRNLWDF. Supplemented by reference TRBV7-2 and TRBJ2-7, the full variable domain reads GAGVSQSPSNKVTEKGKDVELRCDPISGHTALYWYRQSLGQGLEFLIYFQGNSAPDKSGLPSDRFSAERTGGSVSTLTIQRTQQEDSAVYLCASSLNRNLWDFGPGTRLTVT.

This chain connects TRBV6-6 to TRBJ1-2; unclear D gene. V lost 6 bases to trimming and J lost 0 bases, with 11 bases between them. This CDR3 is built from 14 residues. The germline CDR1 and CDR2 sequences are MNHNY and SVGAGI (reference sequence). CDR3 nucleotide sequence: TGTGCCAGCAGCCCCTGGGAGGCTAACTATGGCTACACCTTC. Its protein is CASSPWEANYGYTF.

This clonotype has just a few counts. The V and J genes are TRBV27 and TRBJ1-4; tentative D call: TRBD1 (5 bases). This CDR3 is 14 amino acids long. V lost 3 bases and J lost 4, with 9 bases in between. Per the germline V gene, CDR1 is MNHEY and CDR2 is SMNVEV (reference sequence). The CDR3 DNA sequence: TGTGCCAGCAGTTTCCGGGACCGTAATGAAAAACTGTTTTTT. As protein: CASSFRDRNEKLFF.

This clonotype was seen once. The chain couples TRBV6-4 to TRBJ2-2, with D hard to call. Trimming took off 9 bases at V and 7 bases at J, with 21 bases between the two ends. The CDR3 is 15 amino acids. CDR1 is MRHNA and CDR2 is SNTAGT in the germline V gene. For the CDR3, the DNA is TGTGCCAGTCGCGCTTCGGGTGGTCATGGCGGGGAGCTGTTTTTT. Protein sequence: CASRASGGHGGELFF.

This clonotype was detected only a few times. The CDR3 loop reads CATGLGRNSPLHF. The CDR3 DNA sequence: TGCGCCACTGGACTAGGACGTAATTCACCCCTCCACTTT. V usage is TRBV10-2 and J usage is TRBJ1-6; D uncertain. CDR1 is WSHSY, CDR2 SAAADI, per germline. The CDR3 contains 13 residues. V dropped 10 bases and J dropped 6 bases, with 13 bases sitting between them.